Below, 20 T cell receptor beta chains from the same sample are listed, as sequenced in a study of shared clonotypes between healthy human individuals. Here immunoSEQ multiplex PCR was the method, and the copy in TCRdb shows in-frame clones only, minus some. Here the sample spans about 610,000 clones, approximately 96% being singletons. The naive CD8 subset, CD45RO-negative cells positively selected for CCR7, excluded terminally differentiated effector memory CD45RA+ cells. Sequencing used naive CD8+ T cells sorted from blood. Receptors were obtained from a woman younger than 45 in good health.

About this clone: The same CDR3 arises from other DNA sequences in this sample as well. CDR3 sequence reads: CASSYDREETQYF. CDR3 in DNA: TGTGCCAGCAGTTACGACAGGGAAGAGACCCAGTACTTC. This chain uses TRBV6-5 with TRBJ2-5, with 7 nucleotides matching TRBD1. Trimming cost V 2 bases and J 3 bases; bases outside gene matches: 0. This CDR3 is 13 amino acids long. CDR1 MNHEY and CDR2 SVGAGI come from the germline V gene.

The CDR3 loop is CASSLHGKSQPQHF. The CDR3 region has the DNA TGTGCCAGCAGCTTACATGGGAAAAGTCAGCCCCAGCATTTT. The chain joins TRBV11-2 to TRBJ1-5; D not certain. CDR1 is SGHAT, CDR2 FQNNGV, per germline. V lost 2 bases to trimming and J lost 6 bases, with 11 bases between them. The CDR3 runs 14 residues.

This clone is a singleton in its sample. The rearrangement links TRBV25-1 to TRBJ2-7; 8 positions agree with TRBD2. The CDR3 is 16 amino acids. CDR1 MGHDK and CDR2 SYGVNS come from the germline V gene. V shed 1 base and J 0 bases; nucleotides not matched to a gene: 5. The CDR3 protein is CASSEFGSGSSYEQYF. CDR3 DNA: TGTGCCAGCAGTGAATTTGGAAGCGGGAGCTCCTACGAGCAGTACTTC.

This chain uses TRBV6-1 with TRBJ2-7; maybe TRBD1 (5 bases). V lost 3 bases and J 3 bases, leaving 15 bases between the germline ends. Germline CDR1 reads MNHNS; CDR2 reads SASEGT. The CDR3 loop spans 15 amino acids. CDR3 protein: CASSEESTGIYEQYF. The CDR3 DNA sequence: TGTGCCAGCAGTGAGGAAAGCACAGGAATCTACGAGCAGTACTTC.

V gene TRBV7-2 combines with J gene TRBJ2-7; TRBD2 is a possible D gene (5 bases). The CDR3 contains 13 residues. Germline lookup yields CDR1 SGHTA and CDR2 FQGNSA. V was pared by 3 bases and J by 7 bases, with 13 bases between. The CDR3 DNA follows: TGTGCCAGCAGCTTGGCGGCGACGGGGGAGCAGTACTTC. This translates into CASSLAATGEQYF.

V and J are TRBV6-5 and TRBJ2-7, with a possible D match to TRBD1 (5 bases). Trimming shortened V by 8 bases and J by 3 bases, and 11 bases separated the two germline ends. The germline CDR1 and CDR2 sequences are MNHEY and SVGAGI. CDR3 length equals 12 residues. The CDR3: CASGTGDYEQYF. The CDR3 DNA is TGTGCCAGCGGTACAGGTGACTACGAGCAGTACTTC.

The chain carries TRBV9 and TRBJ2-7, with 14 bases that match TRBD2. In germline, CDR1 is SGDLS, CDR2 YYNGEE. The junction had 8 bases not matched to a gene; V was cut back by 3 bases and J by 12 bases. The CDR3 spans 14 residues. CDR3 sequence reads: CASSEGTSGSLVYF. The DNA of the CDR3 is TGTGCCAGCAGCGAAGGGACTAGCGGGAGCTTGGTGTACTTC.

The chain links TRBV2 to TRBJ2-1; TRBD2 is a possible D gene (5 bases). CDR3 length equals 17 residues. Trimming removed 4 bases from V and 5 bases from J, with 21 bases in between. Per germline, CDR1 SNHLY and CDR2 FYNNEI. The chain's CDR3 is CASSGTTAEQRNNEQFF. The CDR3 bases are TGTGCCAGCAGTGGTACCACAGCGGAGCAGCGGAACAATGAGCAGTTCTTC.

J is TRBJ1-5 and V is TRBV19; 7 nucleotides align to TRBD1. Germline V gene data show CDR1 as LNHDA and CDR2 as SQIVND (reference sequence). The CDR3 length is 19 residues. Trimming removed 3 bases from V and 1 base from J; junction bases left unmatched: 15. The CDR3 reads CASSIRDSEKGVSNQPQHF. The DNA for the CDR3 is TGTGCCAGTAGTATCCGGGACAGCGAGAAAGGTGTGAGCAATCAGCCCCAGCATTTT.

This CDR3 is CASSMKTGVSSYEQYF. The CDR3 coding sequence is TGTGCCAGTAGTATGAAAACAGGGGTTAGCTCCTACGAGCAGTACTTC. V is TRBV19 and J is TRBJ2-7; the match to TRBD1 covers 7 bases. Germline assignment: CDR1 LNHDA and CDR2 SQIVND (reference sequence). The V segment lost 3 bases and the J segment 0 bases; nucleotides outside the gene matches: 8. The CDR3 has 16 amino acids.

This clone was picked up one time. The genes are TRBV28 and TRBJ2-3; 10 nucleotides match TRBD2. V trimming: 5 bases; J trimming: 0 bases; junction bases outside the gene matches: 8. Germline CDR1 is MDHEN and CDR2 is SYDVKM. The CDR3 extends over 17 amino acids. The CDR3 DNA is TGTGCCAGCAGTCCGACCCGACTAGCGGGTAGCACAGATACGCAGTATTTT. Amino acids: CASSPTRLAGSTDTQYF.

The genes are TRBV7-9 and TRBJ2-3; the match to TRBD2 covers 9 bases. Germline CDR1 reads SEHNR; CDR2 reads FQNEAQ (reference sequence). Unmatched junction bases numbered 3, after V lost 2 bases and J lost 0 bases. The CDR3 is 16 residues long. This CDR3 reads CASSLPSGVSTDTQYF. The CDR3 DNA sequence: TGTGCCAGCAGCTTACCTAGCGGGGTTAGCACAGATACGCAGTATTTT.

A word on this clone: Additional DNA sequences in this sample encode the identical CDR3. The chain uses TRBV7-3 and TRBJ2-1, with D tentatively TRBD2 (6 bases). V was shortened by 4 bases and J by 3 bases, with 10 bases between the two germline ends. The CDR3 sequence is 14 residues long. Germline values: CDR1 SGHTA, CDR2 FQGTGA. CDR3 amino acids: CASSSGTGYNEQFF. For the CDR3, the DNA is TGTGCCAGCAGCTCAGGGACTGGCTACAATGAGCAGTTCTTC.

The V call is TRBV6-5, the J call TRBJ2-5, with D possibly being TRBD1 or TRBD2 (5 bases each). The J call could be wrong; TRBJ2-7 is a better fit for the DNA end. The germline V gene has CDR1 MNHEY and CDR2 SVGAGI. This CDR3 contains 16 residues. CDR3 nucleotides: TGTGCCAGCAGTTACTCTACTGGGACGAATTACTACGAGCAGTACTTC. Protein: CASSYSTGTNYYEQYF.

The gene calls are TRBV9 and TRBJ2-5; perhaps TRBD2 as D (7 bases). Germline V gene lookup returns CDR1 SGDLS and CDR2 YYNGEE. V shed 0 bases and J shed 4 bases, with 16 bases lying between them. The CDR3 runs to 16 residues. The chain's CDR3 is CASSVAWGGSGETQYF. In DNA form, the CDR3 reads TGTGCCAGCAGCGTAGCTTGGGGGGGCTCAGGAGAGACCCAGTACTTC.

The chain employs TRBV5-1 and TRBJ2-3; D unresolved. Trimming shortened V by 3 bases and J by 4 bases, and 9 bases separated the two germline ends. Germline lookup yields CDR1 SGHRS and CDR2 YFSETQ. The CDR3 is made up of 13 amino acids. CDR3 sequence reads: CASSWGIADTQYF. DNA of the CDR3: TGCGCCAGCAGCTGGGGTATTGCAGATACGCAGTATTTT. Looking up the rest from reference TRBV5-1 and TRBJ2-3 gives the full variable domain: KAGVTQTPRYLIKTRGQQVTLSCSPISGHRSVSWYQQTPGQGLQFLFEYFSETQRNKGNFPGRFSGRQFSNSRSEMNVSTLELGDSALYLCASSWGIADTQYFGPGTRLTVL.

The chain joins TRBV28 to TRBJ1-5; the match to TRBD1 covers 7 bases. Germline lookup yields CDR1 MDHEN and CDR2 SYDVKM. V dropped 5 bases and J dropped 2; count of bases not matched to a gene: 15. The CDR3 totals 18 residues. CDR3 sequence reads: CASSTDRDSPFGNQPQHF. The CDR3 DNA sequence: TGTGCCAGCAGTACCGACCGGGACAGTCCCTTCGGCAATCAGCCCCAGCATTTT.

The genes are TRBV5-1 and TRBJ1-2; 9 nucleotides line up with TRBD1. CDR1 is SGHRS, CDR2 YFSETQ, per germline. J lost 5 bases, V lost 1 base, and 9 bases had no gene match. This CDR3 region has 16 residues. The CDR3 coding sequence is TGCGCCAGCAGCTTGTTAGGACAGGGGAAGGAATATGGCTACACCTTC. Amino acid sequence: CASSLLGQGKEYGYTF.

The chain combines TRBV27 with TRBJ1-2, with 7 bases aligning to TRBD1. V lost 4 bases and J lost 7; bases outside the gene matches: 15. Germline CDR1 and CDR2: MNHEY and SMNVEV (reference sequence). The CDR3 spans 16 residues. This chain's CDR3 is CASSSFPRQGVFGYTF. As DNA, the CDR3 is TGTGCCAGCAGTTCTTTTCCGCGACAGGGCGTTTTTGGCTACACCTTC.

This rearrangement joins TRBV4-2 to TRBJ1-1; D gene ambiguous. Germline CDR1 LGHNA, CDR2 YNFKEQ. CDR3 length: 15 amino acids. V gave up 0 bases and J gave up 5 bases, with 13 bases separating them. The CDR3 here is CASSQEYSVETEAFF. The CDR3 coding sequence is TGTGCCAGCAGCCAAGAGTATTCTGTAGAGACTGAAGCTTTCTTT.